A selection of T cell receptor beta chains follows, all from one sample in a study of T cell changes during pregnancy in multiple sclerosis. The method was immunoSEQ multiplex PCR; TCRdb's version includes in-frame clones alone and lacks a portion of them. The sample includes roughly 57,000 clones, less than 95% of them seen just once. Source: CD8+ T cells from peripheral blood mononuclear cells, taken after pregnancy. The receptors here all came from a female donor with multiple sclerosis, enrolled in a pregnancy study. Each CDR3 is given with its conserved first and last residue. Fields, in order: D gene, V gene, J gene, clone size, CDR3 DNA, CDR3 protein. A D gene is named only where the DNA matches it firmly. Rows give clone size only sometimes, using once, few, many, or a class for an expanded clone.

D: TRBD1; V: TRBV19; J: TRBJ1-1; size: .; DNA: TGTGCCAGTAGGGCAGGGGGCAACACTGAAGCTTTCTTT; CDR3: CASRAGGNTEAFF
D: .; V: TRBV13; J: TRBJ2-7; size: .; DNA: TGTGCCAGCAGCTTAGGGCTGGAGGGAGAAGACGAGCAGTACTTC; CDR3: CASSLGLEGEDEQYF
D: .; V: TRBV4-1; J: TRBJ2-1; size: .; DNA: TGCGCCAGCAGCCCACCAGGGTCCGATCAGCAGTTCTTC; CDR3: CASSPPGSDQQFF
D: .; V: TRBV13; J: TRBJ2-1; size: .; DNA: TGTGCCAGCAGCCGATACAGGGACAATGAGCAGTTCTTC; CDR3: CASSRYRDNEQFF
D: .; V: TRBV5-1; J: TRBJ2-7; size: .; DNA: TGCGCCAGCAGCCCCCGGGGGTACGAGCAGTACTTC; CDR3: CASSPRGYEQYF
D: .; V: TRBV18; J: TRBJ2-3; size: .; DNA: TGTGCCAGCTCACCAACGGGCACAGATACGCAGTATTTT; CDR3: CASSPTGTDTQYF
D: TRBD1; V: TRBV10-2; J: TRBJ1-5; size: .; DNA: TGCGCCAGTACAGGGGTGGGCGGCAATCAGCCCCAGCATTTT; CDR3: CASTGVGGNQPQHF
D: .; V: TRBV7-9; J: TRBJ1-1; size: .; DNA: TGTGCCAGCAGCTCGGACAGTATGAACACTGAAGCTTTCTTT; CDR3: CASSSDSMNTEAFF
D: .; V: TRBV2; J: TRBJ2-7; size: .; DNA: TGTGCCAGCACTGAAGATGGAGGGGACCTCTACGAGCAGTACTTC; CDR3: CASTEDGGDLYEQYF
D: TRBD1; V: TRBV9; J: TRBJ1-5; size: .; DNA: TGTGCCAGCAGCCCAGGACAGGACAATCAGCCCCAGCATTTT; CDR3: CASSPGQDNQPQHF
D: TRBD1; V: TRBV2; J: TRBJ2-7; size: once; DNA: TGTGCCAGCAGCTCCTGGACAGGGACCTACGAGCAGTACTTC; CDR3: CASSSWTGTYEQYF
D: .; V: TRBV28; J: TRBJ1-1; size: .; DNA: TGTGCCAGCAGTAGAGGGTATCCCATGAGAGCTGAAGCTTTCTTT; CDR3: CASSRGYPMRAEAFF
D: .; V: TRBV15; J: TRBJ1-2; size: once; DNA: TGTGCCACCAGCAGGGGCTTTGAGGGAATCTATGGCTACACCTTC; CDR3: CATSRGFEGIYGYTF
D: .; V: TRBV10-3; J: TRBJ2-7; size: few; DNA: TGTGCCATCAGTCCCGGGACTGAGACCTACGAGCAGTACTTC; CDR3: CAISPGTETYEQYF
D: .; V: TRBV6-5; J: TRBJ1-1; size: .; DNA: TGTGCCAGCAGTTACTCCAGGGATACTGAAGCTTTCTTT; CDR3: CASSYSRDTEAFF
D: TRBD2; V: TRBV7-9; J: TRBJ2-4; size: .; DNA: TGTGCCAGCAGCTTATCGGGGGGAGCCAAAAACATTCAGTACTTC; CDR3: CASSLSGGAKNIQYF
D: TRBD1; V: TRBV7-2; J: TRBJ1-2; size: .; DNA: TGTGCCAGCAGCCTCTCAGGGGGTATTGGCTATGGCTACACCTTC; CDR3: CASSLSGGIGYGYTF
D: TRBD1; V: TRBV29-1; J: TRBJ2-1; size: .; DNA: TGCAGCGGGGCCGGGACAGTAAACTACAATGAGCAGTTCTTC; CDR3: CSGAGTVNYNEQFF
D: .; V: TRBV27; J: TRBJ2-1; size: .; DNA: TGTGCCAGCAGCACTAACTCCTACAATGAGCAGTTCTTC; CDR3: CASSTNSYNEQFF
D: TRBD1; V: TRBV2; J: TRBJ1-4; size: .; DNA: TGTGCCAGCAGTTCGGGACAGCCTAATGAAAAACTGTTTTTT; CDR3: CASSSGQPNEKLFF
D: TRBD2; V: TRBV18; J: TRBJ2-7; size: .; DNA: TGTGCCAGCTCGATAGAAGGGACTAGCGTTTCCTACGAGCAGTACTTC; CDR3: CASSIEGTSVSYEQYF
D: .; V: TRBV10-3; J: TRBJ2-3; size: .; DNA: TGTGCCATCAGTGGGGCTACTTCTAGCACAGATACGCAGTATTTT; CDR3: CAISGATSSTDTQYF